Presented here are 22 T cell receptor beta chains from one specimen sequenced in a study of blood T cells in healthy people across ages. A second roughly 7 to 11 cycle PCR used barcoded and J-beta primers. TCRdb called the 5' RACE reads again in MiXCR, with one record for every CDR3 protein. Among some 1,500,000 distinct CDR3 sequences, about 42% were seen once, and the ten largest hold about 4.1%. Source material: blood. The source is a young woman in good health.

This clonotype was observed at least ten times. V and J are TRBV12-3 or TRBV12-4 and TRBJ1-1; D remains ambiguous. The CDR3 is 13 amino acids. V lost 3 bases and J lost 1, with 6 bases in between. The CDR3 nucleotides are TGTGCCAGCAGTTTCGCGGAGAACACTGAAGCTTTCTTT. It codes for CASSFAENTEAFF.

This clonotype was observed at least ten times. The chain has TRBV12-3 or TRBV12-4 and TRBJ2-1; D is perhaps TRBD2 (5 bases). There are 14 residues in the CDR3. V was trimmed by 3 bases and J by 5 bases, leaving 11 bases between them. The CDR3 spells CASSLNPADNEQFF. The CDR3, as DNA: TGTGCCAGCAGTTTGAATCCAGCGGACAATGAGCAGTTCTTC.

This clonotype was seen more than once but under ten times. The J gene is TRBJ2-1, the V gene TRBV11-1, with 8 bases identical to TRBD2. Looked up from germline, CDR1 is SGHAT and CDR2 is FQDESV (reference sequence). V lost 5 bases, J lost 8 bases, and 11 bases stayed unmatched. The CDR3 is made up of 15 amino acids. DNA for the CDR3: TGTGCCAGCAGCCCCACGAGCGGGAGATCCCATGAGCAGTTCTTC. This translates into CASSPTSGRSHEQFF.

The V call is TRBV2, the J call TRBJ2-3, with TRBD1 as a possible D gene (6 bases). Looked up from germline, CDR1 is SNHLY and CDR2 is FYNNEI. The CDR3 covers 14 residues. V dropped 11 bases and J dropped 6 bases, with 21 bases sitting between them. CDR3 sequence: CAGKQGPHEDTQYF. The CDR3 nucleotides are TGTGCCGGGAAACAGGGACCACATGAGGATACGCAGTATTTT. Full variable domain (rest looked up from reference TRBV2 and TRBJ2-3): EPEVTQTPSHQVTQMGQEVILRCVPISNHLYFYWYRQILGQKVEFLVSFYNNEISEKSEIFDDQFSVERPDGSNFTLKIRSTKLEDSAMYFCAGKQGPHEDTQYFGPGTRLTVL.

This clonotype was seen a few times. This sequence joins TRBV7-9 and TRBJ1-1, with TRBD1 as a possible D gene (5 bases). V lost 0 bases, J lost 3 bases, and 14 bases lay in between. From germline, CDR1 is SEHNR and CDR2 FQNEAQ (reference sequence). This CDR3 has 16 amino acids. CDR3 nucleotide sequence: TGTGCCAGCAGCTTAGCGTATTGGGGGGTTGACACTGAAGCTTTCTTT. It specifies CASSLAYWGVDTEAFF. Together with reference TRBV7-9 and TRBJ1-1, the CDR3 gives the full variable domain: DTGVSQNPRHKITKRGQNVTFRCDPISEHNRLYWYRQTLGQGPEFLTYFQNEAQLEKSRLLSDRFSAERPKGSFSTLEIQRTEQGDSAMYLCASSLAYWGVDTEAFFGQGTRLTVV.

This clonotype was detected only a few times. For the CDR3, the DNA is TGTGCCATCAGTGTAACTAGCGGGAGGTCCTACAATGAGCAGTTCTTC. Amino acid sequence: CAISVTSGRSYNEQFF. This chain links TRBV10-3 with TRBJ2-1; 12 positions match TRBD2. CDR1 is ENHRY, CDR2 SYGVKD, per germline. The length of the CDR3 is 16 residues. The ends lost 4 bases at V and 1 base at J; junction bases unmatched: 2.

The rearrangement joins TRBV12-3 or TRBV12-4 to TRBJ2-2; TRBD1 matches 10 bases. The CDR3 is 15 residues long. Trimming removed 6 bases from V and 6 bases from J; junction bases left unmatched: 7. CDR3 nucleotide sequence: TGTGCCAGCAGATCCGGGACAGGGGTGTCCGGGGAGCTGTTTTTT. Residues: CASRSGTGVSGELFF.

The table lists this clonotype with many counts. V and J are TRBV10-3 and TRBJ2-3; 8 bases map to TRBD2. The trim removed 10 bases at V and 3 bases at J, leaving 6 bases unmatched. Germline V CDR1 and CDR2: ENHRY, SYGVKD. CDR3 length: 13 amino acids. DNA of the CDR3: TGTGCCACCGGTCGGGGGGGAACAGATACGCAGTATTTT. Translated, it gives CATGRGGTDTQYF.

The sample holds a few counts of this clonotype. V usage is TRBV29-1 and J usage is TRBJ2-7; D is perhaps TRBD1 or TRBD2 (5 bases each). The V gene lost 5 bases and the J gene lost 4 bases, with 18 bases spanning the gap. Germline V gene lookup returns CDR1 SQVTM and CDR2 ANQGSEA. The CDR3 totals 14 residues. The CDR3 nucleotides read TGCAGCGTTTTTACTATCCGGGACGGTTACGAGCAGTACTTC. Amino acid sequence: CSVFTIRDGYEQYF.

The rearrangement uses TRBV3-1 and TRBJ2-1; D unclear. V dropped 4 bases and J dropped 8 bases, with 12 bases sitting between them. The CDR3 has 13 amino acids. Germline loops: CDR1 LGHDT, CDR2 YNNKEL (reference sequence). DNA of the CDR3: TGTGCCAGCAGCCCCCGGATTAGTTATGAGCAGTTCTTC. Protein: CASSPRISYEQFF.

This clonotype was detected only a few times. The chain carries TRBV5-1 and TRBJ1-1, with 9 bases lining up with TRBD1. J was trimmed by 7 bases and V by 0 bases; bases with no gene match: 10. The CDR3 covers 16 residues. Germline lookup yields CDR1 SGHRS and CDR2 YFSETQ. CDR3 sequence reads: CASSLAPTGGMDEAFF. The CDR3 DNA follows: TGCGCCAGCAGCTTGGCTCCGACAGGGGGTATGGATGAAGCTTTCTTT.

The chain couples TRBV7-2 to TRBJ1-1; maybe TRBD1 (5 bases). Germline V CDR1 and CDR2: SGHTA, FQGNSA. CDR3 length: 14 residues. Deletions cut 5 bases from V and 1 base from J, with 11 bases between. The CDR3 loop reads CASSAWDRNTEAFF. CDR3 sequence (DNA): TGTGCCAGCAGCGCCTGGGACCGGAACACTGAAGCTTTCTTT.

The V gene is TRBV20-1, the J gene TRBJ1-4; 7 positions agree with TRBD1. CDR3 length equals 18 residues. V lost 1 base, J lost 0 bases, and 11 bases stayed unmatched. Germline-derived CDR1 and CDR2 are DFQATT and SNEGSKA (reference sequence). The CDR3, as DNA: TGCAGTGCTAGAGTTGAAGGGCAGGGGGTGACAACTAATGAAAAACTGTTTTTT. This gives the protein CSARVEGQGVTTNEKLFF.

This clonotype was detected only a few times. The chain is built from TRBV10-3 and TRBJ1-1, with a weak D call TRBD1 (5 bases). V lost 9 bases, J lost 2 bases, and 10 bases lay in between. Germline CDR1 ENHRY, CDR2 SYGVKD. This CDR3 is built from 12 residues. The CDR3 is CAIGTFNTEAFF. CDR3 in DNA: TGTGCCATTGGGACTTTTAACACTGAAGCTTTCTTT.

This clonotype was detected many times. V gene TRBV6-2 or TRBV6-3 combines with J gene TRBJ2-5, with D perhaps TRBD2 (5 bases). Trimming stripped 2 bases from V and 2 bases from J, with 12 bases between. This CDR3 spans 15 amino acids. Germline CDR1 reads MNHEY; CDR2 reads SVGEGT. CDR3 DNA sequence: TGTGCCAGCAGTTACGATGCGGGTGGTCAAGAGACCCAGTACTTC. Its protein product is CASSYDAGGQETQYF.

J is TRBJ1-2 and V is TRBV12-3 or TRBV12-4; a possible D gene is TRBD1 (6 bases). The V and J ends lost 4 bases and 9 bases respectively, with 18 bases between them. The CDR3 loop spans 14 amino acids. The CDR3 bases are TGTGCCAGCAGTTCATCCAGGACAAGGGGGAGCTACACCTTC. It yields the protein CASSSSRTRGSYTF.

This clonotype came up a few times. The J gene is TRBJ1-4, the V gene TRBV20-1, with no clear D. The V end was cut by 4 bases, the J end by 8 bases, with 20 bases between. The CDR3 has 15 amino acids. CDR1 and CDR2 from the germline V gene are DFQATT and SNEGSKA (reference sequence). The CDR3 loop is CSAKKWGSAGEKLFF. Here the CDR3 DNA reads TGCAGTGCTAAAAAATGGGGTTCAGCTGGGGAAAAACTGTTTTTT.

The J gene is TRBJ1-1, the V gene TRBV9; D call uncertain. V was shortened by 6 bases and J by 0 bases, with 24 bases between the two germline ends. CDR1 is SGDLS, CDR2 YYNGEE, per germline. There are 18 residues in the CDR3. DNA of the CDR3: TGTGCCAGCACGGAAGGCCATCATTTTACAGCTATGAACACTGAAGCTTTCTTT. Protein sequence: CASTEGHHFTAMNTEAFF.

A few counts support this clonotype. The chain joins TRBV18 to TRBJ2-1; possible D gene TRBD1, 5 bases. The CDR3 covers 15 residues. The germline V gene has CDR1 KGHSH and CDR2 LQKENI. Trimming took off 2 bases at V and 2 bases at J, with 10 bases between the two ends. The CDR3 region is CASSPTQGPYNEQFF. The CDR3 region has the DNA TGTGCCAGCTCACCAACGCAGGGCCCCTACAATGAGCAGTTCTTC.

V and J are TRBV5-1 and TRBJ2-3; 13 bases fit TRBD2. Germline-derived CDR1 and CDR2 are SGHRS and YFSETQ. The CDR3 length is 19 residues. The J segment lost 0 bases and the V segment lost 0 bases, leaving 7 bases of the junction unmatched. CDR3 bases: TGCGCCAGCAGCTTGGCCGGGACTAGCGGGGACACTAGCACAGATACGCAGTATTTT. It is translated as CASSLAGTSGDTSTDTQYF. The full variable domain, rest sourced from reference TRBV5-1 and TRBJ2-3, is KAGVTQTPRYLIKTRGQQVTLSCSPISGHRSVSWYQQTPGQGLQFLFEYFSETQRNKGNFPGRFSGRQFSNSRSEMNVSTLELGDSALYLCASSLAGTSGDTSTDTQYFGPGTRLTVL.

This clonotype has only a few counts. The chain carries TRBV29-1 and TRBJ2-4; 11 bases map to TRBD1. Germline CDR1 is SQVTM and CDR2 is ANQGSEA. The trim removed 7 bases at V and 3 bases at J, leaving 5 bases unmatched. The CDR3 has 14 residues. The CDR3 spells CSAEDRGLKNIQYF. CDR3 nucleotide sequence: TGCAGCGCGGAGGACAGGGGGCTCAAAAACATTCAGTACTTC.

This clonotype occurred a few times. The rearrangement links TRBV12-3 or TRBV12-4 to TRBJ1-2; D is ambiguous. V was cut by 6 bases and J by 6 bases, with 8 bases left in between. This CDR3 is 11 amino acids long. CDR3 in amino acids: CASRSYHGYTF. CDR3 bases: TGTGCCAGCAGATCTTATCATGGCTACACCTTC.